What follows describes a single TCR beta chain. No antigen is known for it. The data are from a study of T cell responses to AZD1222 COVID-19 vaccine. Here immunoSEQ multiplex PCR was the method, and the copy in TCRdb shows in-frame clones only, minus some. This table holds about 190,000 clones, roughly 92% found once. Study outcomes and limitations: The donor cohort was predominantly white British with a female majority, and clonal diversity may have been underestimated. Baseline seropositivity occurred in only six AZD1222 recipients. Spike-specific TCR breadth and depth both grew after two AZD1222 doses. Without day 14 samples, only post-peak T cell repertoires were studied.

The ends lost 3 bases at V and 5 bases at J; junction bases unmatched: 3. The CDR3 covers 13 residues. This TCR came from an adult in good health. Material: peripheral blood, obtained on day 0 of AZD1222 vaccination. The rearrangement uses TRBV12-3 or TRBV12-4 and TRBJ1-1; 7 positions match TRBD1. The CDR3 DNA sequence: TGTGCCAGCAGTTTTAGGGGGCGAACTGAAGCTTTCTTT. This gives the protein CASSFRGRTEAFF.